Each of the 11 T cell receptor beta chains below was sequenced from the same sample in a study of blood T cell repertoires in COVID-19. Measured with immunoSEQ multiplex PCR; TCRdb has only the in-frame clones, and not every one. Of around 100,000 clones in the sample, more than 75% were seen once. The sequenced sample consisted of peripheral blood. The receptor set was obtained from a man aged 35 to 55 with acute or convalescent COVID-19.

The V call is TRBV19, the J call TRBJ1-1, with no clear D. The CDR3 is made up of 14 amino acids. With 2 bases removed from V and 2 bases from J, the gap between germline ends came to 9 bases. Per the germline V gene, CDR1 is LNHDA and CDR2 is SQIVND (reference sequence). The DNA for the CDR3 is TGTGCCAGTAGTATAAAGGCAGGAAACACTGAAGCTTTCTTT. Protein sequence: CASSIKAGNTEAFF.

The gene calls are TRBV5-4 and TRBJ1-1; D gene ambiguous. Trimming took off 4 bases at V and 3 bases at J, with 10 bases between the two ends. The CDR3 is 13 amino acids. Germline V CDR1 and CDR2: SGHNT, YYREEE (reference sequence). The CDR3 region is CASSDWRDTEAFF. The CDR3 coding sequence is TGTGCCAGCAGCGACTGGAGGGACACTGAAGCTTTCTTT. Filled out from reference TRBV5-4 and TRBJ1-1, the complete variable domain reads ETGVTQSPTHLIKTRGQQVTLRCSSQSGHNTVSWYQQALGQGPQFIFQYYREEENGRGNFPPRFSGLQFPNYSSELNVNALELDDSALYLCASSDWRDTEAFFGQGTRLTVV.

The chain couples TRBV7-6 to TRBJ1-6; possible D gene TRBD1, 5 bases. In germline, CDR1 is SGHVS, CDR2 FNYEAQ. Trimming removed 2 bases at V and 13 bases at J, with 15 bases between. This CDR3 contains 14 residues. CDR3 protein: CASSLYDGGGPLHF. The CDR3 region has the DNA TGTGCCAGCAGCTTATATGACGGCGGGGGGCCCCTCCACTTT.

The chain links TRBV7-9 to TRBJ2-1; the match to TRBD1 covers 9 bases. Germline CDR1 reads SEHNR; CDR2 reads FQNEAQ (reference sequence). The trim removed 6 bases at V and 10 bases at J, leaving 7 bases unmatched. The CDR3 length is 13 residues. CDR3 sequence: CASRDRGPDEQFF. Written as DNA, the CDR3 is TGTGCCAGCAGGGACAGGGGTCCTGACGAGCAGTTCTTC.

The chain carries TRBV3-1 (or the pseudogene TRBV3-2) and TRBJ1-1; the D is unclear. Deletions cut 2 bases from V and 5 bases from J, with 9 bases between. This CDR3 has 13 residues. From germline, CDR1 is LGHDT and CDR2 YNNKEL (reference sequence). DNA of the CDR3: TGTGCCAGCAGCCAACTAGCCGGGACTGAAGCTTTCTTT. This gives the protein CASSQLAGTEAFF.

The J gene is TRBJ2-7, the V gene TRBV7-3; 9 bases match TRBD1. The CDR3 is 14 amino acids. J gave up 1 base and V 5 bases, and 3 bases lay outside the gene matches. Germline values: CDR1 SGHTA, CDR2 FQGTGA. The CDR3 spells CASSQDRGSYEQYF. Written as DNA, the CDR3 is TGTGCCAGCAGCCAGGACAGGGGTTCCTACGAGCAGTACTTC.

The J gene is TRBJ1-3, the V gene TRBV10-3, with unresolved D. This CDR3 region has 17 residues. Germline V gene data show CDR1 as ENHRY and CDR2 as SYGVKD. V gave up 0 bases and J gave up 3 bases, with 15 bases separating them. The CDR3 protein is CAISESTPGDFGNTIYF. In DNA form, the CDR3 reads TGTGCCATCAGTGAGTCGACCCCGGGAGACTTTGGAAACACCATATATTTT.

The chain recombines TRBV6-6 with TRBJ2-7; 9 bases align to TRBD1. CDR1 is MNHNY and CDR2 is SVGAGI in the germline V gene (reference sequence). Germline trimming cut 6 bases from V and 2 bases from J; bases unmatched to any gene: 5. This CDR3 has 14 residues. The CDR3 coding sequence is TGTGCCAGCAGGACGGACAGGGGAGCCTACGAGCAGTACTTC. This translates into CASRTDRGAYEQYF.

The V gene is TRBV3-1 (or the pseudogene TRBV3-2), the J gene TRBJ2-7, with TRBD2 matching over 8 bases. The germline CDR1 and CDR2 sequences are LGHDT and YNNKEL (reference sequence). J gave up 9 bases and V 3 bases, and 25 bases lay outside the gene matches. This CDR3 has 19 amino acids. The CDR3 spells CASSQLGVRGGNFPPVQYF. The CDR3 DNA is TGTGCCAGCAGCCAGCTAGGAGTCCGGGGGGGGAATTTTCCCCCAGTGCAGTACTTC.

The chain couples TRBV23-1 to TRBJ2-2; D may be TRBD1 (6 bases). Being an ORF, TRBV23-1 has a function that is uncertain. V gave up 8 bases and J gave up 4 bases, with 20 bases separating them. The CDR3 is 16 amino acids. CDR3 sequence (DNA): TGCGCCAGCCCTTCGGACAGACTAAACGGCACCGGGGAGCTGTTTTTT. Translated, it gives CASPSDRLNGTGELFF.

This sequence joins TRBV19 and TRBJ2-6, with D uncertain. V lost 5 bases and J 0 bases, leaving 8 bases between the germline ends. This CDR3 comprises 15 residues. Germline lookup yields CDR1 LNHDA and CDR2 SQIVND (reference sequence). As DNA, the CDR3 is TGTGCCAGTAGTGTCGTGTCCTCTGGGGCCAACGTCCTGACTTTC. Its translation: CASSVVSSGANVLTF.